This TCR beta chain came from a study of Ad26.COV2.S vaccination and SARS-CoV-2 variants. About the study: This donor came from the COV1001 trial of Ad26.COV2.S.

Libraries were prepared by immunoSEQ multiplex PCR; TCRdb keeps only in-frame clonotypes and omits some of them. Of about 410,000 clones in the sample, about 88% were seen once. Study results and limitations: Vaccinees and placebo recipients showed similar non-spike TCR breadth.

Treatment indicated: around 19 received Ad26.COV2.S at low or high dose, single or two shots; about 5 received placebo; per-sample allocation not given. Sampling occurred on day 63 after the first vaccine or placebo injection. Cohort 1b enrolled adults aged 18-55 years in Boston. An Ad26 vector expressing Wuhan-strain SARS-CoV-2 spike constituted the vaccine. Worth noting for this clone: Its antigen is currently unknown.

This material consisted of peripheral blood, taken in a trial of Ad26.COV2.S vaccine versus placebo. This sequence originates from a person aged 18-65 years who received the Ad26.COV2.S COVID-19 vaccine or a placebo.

As DNA, the CDR3 is TGTGCCAGCTCACCAAGGACTAGCGGGGGCACAGATACGCAGTATTTT. It is translated as CASSPRTSGGTDTQYF. The chain combines TRBV18 with TRBJ2-3, with TRBD2 identical over 12 bases. V lost 2 bases, J lost 1 base, and 1 base stayed unmatched. CDR3 length: 16 amino acids. Germline loops: CDR1 KGHSH, CDR2 LQKENI.